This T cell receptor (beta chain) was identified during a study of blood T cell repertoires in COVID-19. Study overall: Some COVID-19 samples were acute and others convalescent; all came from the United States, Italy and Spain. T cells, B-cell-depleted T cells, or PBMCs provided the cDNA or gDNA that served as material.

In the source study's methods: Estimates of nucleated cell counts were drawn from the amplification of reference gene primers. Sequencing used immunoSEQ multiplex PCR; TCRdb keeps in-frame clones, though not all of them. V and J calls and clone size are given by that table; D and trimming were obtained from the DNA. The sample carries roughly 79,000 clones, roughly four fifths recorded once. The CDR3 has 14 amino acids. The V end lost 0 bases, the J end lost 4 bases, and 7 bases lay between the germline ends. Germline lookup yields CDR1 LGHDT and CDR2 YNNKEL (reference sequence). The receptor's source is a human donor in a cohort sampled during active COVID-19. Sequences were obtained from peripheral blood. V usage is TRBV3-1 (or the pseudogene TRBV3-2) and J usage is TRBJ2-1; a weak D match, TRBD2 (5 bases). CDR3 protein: CASSQDSAYNEQFF. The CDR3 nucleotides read TGTGCCAGCAGCCAAGATAGCGCTTACAATGAGCAGTTCTTC.